What follows are 13 T cell receptor beta chains derived from one specimen sequenced in a study of blood T cell repertoires in COVID-19. TCRdb keeps only in-frame clones here, not all; method: immunoSEQ multiplex PCR. The table shows about 86,000 clones, with over 70% occurring only once. Specimen: peripheral blood. The receptor source for this set is a human donor in a cohort sampled during active COVID-19.

Regarding this clone: Other DNA variants within this sample encode the same CDR3. The chain recombines TRBV12-5 with TRBJ2-2; D may be TRBD2 (5 bases). V was trimmed by 0 bases and J by 4 bases, leaving 9 bases between them. Germline CDR1 LGHNT, CDR2 FRNRAP. The CDR3 consists of 15 residues. CDR3 in DNA: TGTGCTAGTGGTTTGGTACTTCGGGGCACCGGGGAGCTGTTTTTT. Amino acid sequence: CASGLVLRGTGELFF.

The chain combines TRBV18 with TRBJ2-1; D is perhaps TRBD1 (6 bases). Germline V gene sequence: CDR1 KGHSH, CDR2 LQKENI. Trimming took 3 bases from V and 10 from J, leaving 16 bases between them. CDR3 length equals 14 residues. The CDR3 bases are TGTGCCAGCTCACCGGTGGCAGGGGTATCGGAGCAGTTCTTC. It encodes CASSPVAGVSEQFF.

Only a few counts were recorded for this clone. V usage is TRBV18 and J usage is TRBJ1-1; D uncertain. This CDR3 has 15 residues. Germline lookup yields CDR1 KGHSH and CDR2 LQKENI. Trimming removed 5 bases from V and 1 base from J, with 14 bases in between. CDR3 nucleotide sequence: TGTGCCAGCTCATCCCGACCCAGACAGAACACTGAAGCTTTCTTT. Translating gives CASSSRPRQNTEAFF.

This clone was counted a single time. This sequence joins TRBV14 and TRBJ1-5, with D unclear. In germline, CDR1 is SGHDN, CDR2 FVKESK. V lost 2 bases and J 3 bases, leaving 11 bases between the germline ends. This CDR3 is built from 15 residues. The CDR3, as DNA: TGTGCCAGCAGCCAACTTCCCGGGGTCAATCAGCCCCAGCATTTT. Its translation: CASSQLPGVNQPQHF.

The rearrangement joins TRBV3-1 (or the pseudogene TRBV3-2) to TRBJ2-1; TRBD2 matches 11 bases. CDR3 length: 19 amino acids. V shed 0 bases and J 0 bases; nucleotides not matched to a gene: 7. CDR1 is LGHDT, CDR2 YNNKEL, per germline (reference sequence). CDR3 DNA sequence: TGTGCCAGCAGCCAAGATTCTGGGACTAGCGGAGTCTCCTACAATGAGCAGTTCTTC. This encodes CASSQDSGTSGVSYNEQFF.

The rearrangement joins TRBV27 to TRBJ2-5; D may be TRBD2 (6 bases). Germline assignment: CDR1 MNHEY and CDR2 SMNVEV (reference sequence). The length of the CDR3 is 13 residues. Trimming removed 6 bases from V and 7 bases from J, with 15 bases in between. This CDR3 reads CASSADVGGTQYF. In DNA, the CDR3 is TGTGCCAGCAGCGCCGACGTGGGGGGGACCCAGTACTTC.

The genes are TRBV4-1 and TRBJ1-5; a weak D match, TRBD1 (5 bases). The CDR3 spans 17 residues. Germline CDR1 and CDR2: MGHRA and YSYEKL. The germline V and J ends were trimmed by 1 base and 7 bases, with 20 bases remaining between them. The CDR3 DNA is TGCGCCAGCAGCCAAGGGGGGGGAGGGTCAAAGCTGCAGCCCCAGCATTTT. Translating gives CASSQGGGGSKLQPQHF.

This clone was seen a single time. J is TRBJ1-2 and V is TRBV5-6; 8 bases are shared with TRBD1. Looked up from germline, CDR1 is SGHDT and CDR2 is YYEEEE. The CDR3 spans 11 residues. J was trimmed by 7 bases and V by 4 bases; bases with no gene match: 0. CDR3 sequence: CASSDRGGYTF. The CDR3 nucleotides read TGTGCCAGCAGCGACAGGGGTGGCTACACCTTC.

The rearrangement joins TRBV15 to TRBJ1-5; 7 bases match TRBD1. V trimming: 4 bases; J trimming: 3 bases; junction bases outside the gene matches: 3. CDR3 length: 14 residues. Germline V CDR1 and CDR2: LNHNV, YYDKDF (reference sequence). The CDR3: CATSTGQDNQPQHF. CDR3 sequence (DNA): TGTGCCACCAGCACCGGACAGGACAATCAGCCCCAGCATTTT.

The rearrangement links TRBV10-1 to TRBJ1-1; D is uncertain. The CDR3 is made up of 15 amino acids. Deletions cut 0 bases from V and 1 base from J, with 9 bases between. Germline V lookup: CDR1 WNHNN, CDR2 SYGVQD (reference sequence). The chain's CDR3 is CASSESLGPNTEAFF. CDR3 in DNA: TGCGCCAGCAGTGAGTCGTTGGGCCCGAACACTGAAGCTTTCTTT.

In this sample, this clone turned up a few times. The V gene is TRBV25-1, the J gene TRBJ2-1, with D perhaps matching TRBD2 (5 bases). V was cut by 3 bases and J by 10 bases, with 16 bases left in between. The CDR3 runs to 14 residues. CDR1 MGHDK and CDR2 SYGVNS come from the germline V gene. Here the CDR3 reads CASSDHTSLGEQFF. As DNA, the CDR3 is TGTGCCAGCAGTGACCATACTAGTTTGGGCGAGCAGTTCTTC.

The J gene is TRBJ2-3, the V gene TRBV2; TRBD2 is a possible D gene (6 bases). CDR1 is SNHLY and CDR2 is FYNNEI in the germline V gene. The CDR3 contains 15 residues. V was clipped by 6 bases and J by 1 base, with 14 bases between them. For the CDR3, the DNA is TGTGCCAGCAGGCCCGTCGGGAGTGGCACAGATACGCAGTATTTT. Protein product: CASRPVGSGTDTQYF.

The chain couples TRBV5-1 to TRBJ2-5; 8 bases line up with TRBD2. Germline V CDR1 and CDR2: SGHRS, YFSETQ. The J segment lost 5 bases and the V segment lost 1 base, leaving 7 bases of the junction unmatched. CDR3 length: 15 residues. CDR3 region: CASSLSSGGGETQYF. The CDR3 DNA reads as TGCGCCAGCAGCTTGTCAAGCGGGGGCGGGGAGACCCAGTACTTC. Looking up the rest from reference TRBV5-1 and TRBJ2-5 gives the full variable domain: KAGVTQTPRYLIKTRGQQVTLSCSPISGHRSVSWYQQTPGQGLQFLFEYFSETQRNKGNFPGRFSGRQFSNSRSEMNVSTLELGDSALYLCASSLSSGGGETQYFGPGTRLLVL.